Listed below are T cell receptor beta chains from one sample, sequenced in a study of Ad26.COV2.S vaccination and SARS-CoV-2 variants. TCRdb keeps only in-frame clones here, not all; method: immunoSEQ multiplex PCR. The table shows fewer than 400,000 clones, with approximately 86% occurring only once. The sample here was peripheral blood, taken in a trial of Ad26.COV2.S vaccine versus placebo. The receptors stem from a person between 18 and 65 years old who received the Ad26.COV2.S COVID-19 vaccine or a placebo. CDR3s include the opening cysteine and the closing phenylalanine or tryptophan. The D gene is left open where the match is weak. Clone size, where shown, is once, few, many, or a class for clones that have expanded.

cdr3_aa	cdr3_nt	j_call	clone_size	d_call	v_call
CASSLEGHGTQYF	TGTGCCAGCAGTTTAGAAGGCCATGGTACGCAGTATTTT	TRBJ2-3	NA	NA	TRBV12-3/TRBV12-4
CASSWGGRADTGELFF	TGTGCCAGCAGCTGGGGGGGCAGGGCGGACACCGGGGAGCTGTTTTTT	TRBJ2-2	NA	NA	TRBV5-4
CASSQTWGQGWYNEQFF	TGTGCCAGCAGTCAGACATGGGGCCAGGGGTGGTACAATGAGCAGTTCTTC	TRBJ2-1	NA	NA	TRBV6-6
CASSGTGGDYNEQFF	TGTGCCAGCAGCGGGACAGGGGGCGACTACAATGAGCAGTTCTTC	TRBJ2-1	NA	TRBD1	TRBV5-6
CASSSIRAGTGDVEKLFF	TGTGCCAGCAGCTCGATCAGGGCCGGGACAGGGGATGTAGAAAAACTGTTTTTT	TRBJ1-4	NA	TRBD1	TRBV7-8
CASRTGGQNYGYTF	TGTGCCAGCAGAACAGGGGGCCAGAACTATGGCTACACCTTC	TRBJ1-2	NA	TRBD1	TRBV5-4
CASSYSSVQPQHF	TGTGCCAGCAGTTACTCGTCTGTCCAGCCCCAGCATTTT	TRBJ1-5	NA	NA	TRBV6-6
CSVARQGVTEAFF	TGCAGCGTCGCCAGACAGGGAGTCACTGAAGCTTTCTTT	TRBJ1-1	NA	TRBD1	TRBV29-1
CAWSFPRPGQGWALHF	TGTGCCTGGAGTTTCCCTAGACCGGGACAGGGGTGGGCCCTCCACTTT	TRBJ1-6	NA	TRBD1	TRBV30
CASSQGKRDRAHGYTF	TGCGCCAGCAGCCAAGGTAAACGGGACAGGGCACATGGCTACACCTTC	TRBJ1-2	NA	TRBD1	TRBV4-1
CASSPLVGGGTEAFF	TGTGCCAGCTCACCACTCGTAGGGGGCGGAACTGAAGCTTTCTTT	TRBJ1-1	few	TRBD1	TRBV18
CASSLPTTNTGELFF	TGTGCCAGCAGCTTACCAACCACGAACACCGGGGAGCTGTTTTTT	TRBJ2-2	once	NA	TRBV5-4
CASSLTGQEAFF	TGTGCCAGCAGCTTAACGGGACAGGAAGCTTTCTTT	TRBJ1-1	NA	TRBD1	TRBV11-2
CASSPRLGNNEQFF	TGTGCCAGCAGCCCCAGACTAGGGAACAATGAGCAGTTCTTC	TRBJ2-1	NA	NA	TRBV7-9
CASSLESLPPYNEQFF	TGTGCCAGCAGCTTAGAATCGCTGCCGCCCTACAATGAGCAGTTCTTC	TRBJ2-1	NA	NA	TRBV7-2
CASSQRYKGNTEAFF	TGCGCCAGCAGCCAAAGGTATAAGGGGAACACTGAAGCTTTCTTT	TRBJ1-1	NA	NA	TRBV4-3
CAVGPVGNTIYF	TGTGCCGTCGGACCGGTTGGAAACACCATATATTTT	TRBJ1-3	NA	NA	TRBV10-3
CASRPLQQGKNTEAFF	TGTGCCAGCAGGCCCCTTCAGCAGGGAAAGAACACTGAAGCTTTCTTT	TRBJ1-1	NA	NA	TRBV2
CASSQVPGASGNTIYF	TGTGCCAGCAGCCAAGTACCAGGGGCATCGGGAAACACCATATATTTT	TRBJ1-3	NA	NA	TRBV3-1/TRBV3-2
CASSLGQGGISSYNEQFF	TGCGCCAGCAGCCTTGGACAAGGAGGGATAAGCTCCTACAATGAGCAGTTCTTC	TRBJ2-1	NA	NA	TRBV5-1
CASSQDGWTGRETQYF	TGCGCCAGCAGCCAAGATGGCTGGACTGGCAGAGAGACCCAGTACTTC	TRBJ2-5	NA	NA	TRBV4-1
CAWRTPGGPEQYF	TGTGCCTGGAGGACACCGGGGGGGCCCGAGCAGTACTTC	TRBJ2-7	NA	TRBD2	TRBV30
CATSSRGRGFTEAFF	TGTGCCACCAGCAGCAGGGGGCGCGGTTTCACTGAAGCTTTCTTT	TRBJ1-1	NA	TRBD1	TRBV15
CASNYRVGYIQYF	TGTGCCAGCAATTACAGGGTCGGGTACATTCAGTACTTC	TRBJ2-4	once	NA	TRBV12-3/TRBV12-4
CASSLGQINEQFF	TGTGCCAGCAGCCTCGGACAGATCAATGAGCAGTTCTTC	TRBJ2-1	NA	NA	TRBV13
CASSSGARSGQPQHF	TGTGCCAGCAGCTCGGGGGCGCGGTCAGGCCAGCCCCAGCATTTT	TRBJ1-5	NA	NA	TRBV5-5
CASSLDSSPLHF	TGTGCCAGCAGCTTAGATAGTTCACCCCTCCACTTT	TRBJ1-6	NA	NA	TRBV13
CASSPPGGIEGYTF	TGTGCCAGCAGCCCCCCTGGAGGAATCGAGGGCTACACCTTC	TRBJ1-2	NA	NA	TRBV7-9
CASSQVRVTEAFF	TGCGCCAGCAGCCAAGTGAGAGTCACTGAAGCTTTCTTT	TRBJ1-1	NA	NA	TRBV4-3
CASSESGSGYTF	TGCGCCAGCAGTGAGTCAGGGAGCGGCTACACCTTC	TRBJ1-2	NA	NA	TRBV10-2
CASSLAGSSYEQYF	TGTGCCAGTAGTTTAGCGGGGAGCTCCTACGAGCAGTACTTC	TRBJ2-7	NA	TRBD2	TRBV19
CASSLVSVVEMAGDTEAFF	TGTGCCAGCAGCTTAGTTTCGGTTGTGGAAATGGCCGGTGACACTGAAGCTTTCTTT	TRBJ1-1	once	NA	TRBV7-6
CSVWNTGELFF	TGCAGCGTTTGGAACACCGGGGAGCTGTTTTTT	TRBJ2-2	NA	NA	TRBV29-1
CASSEAQNYGYTF	TGTGCCAGCAGTGAAGCCCAGAACTATGGCTACACCTTC	TRBJ1-2	NA	NA	TRBV6-1
CASSQGWDSPLHF	TGTGCCAGCAGCCAAGGCTGGGATTCACCCCTCCACTTT	TRBJ1-6	NA	NA	TRBV3-1/TRBV3-2
CASSQDDGYTF	TGTGCCAGCAGCCAAGATGATGGCTACACCTTC	TRBJ1-2	NA	NA	TRBV3-1/TRBV3-2
CASSWDSETYEQYF	TGTGCCAGCAGCTGGGACAGCGAGACCTACGAGCAGTACTTC	TRBJ2-7	NA	TRBD1	TRBV5-8
CASSRDRAGELFF	TGCGCCAGCAGTCGCGACAGGGCCGGGGAGCTGTTTTTT	TRBJ2-2	NA	TRBD1	TRBV4-3
CASSIVAATGELFF	TGTGCCAGTAGTATAGTGGCGGCCACCGGGGAGCTGTTTTTT	TRBJ2-2	NA	NA	TRBV19
CASSHSSGGANEQFF	TGTGCCAGCAGCCATTCTAGCGGGGGGGCGAATGAGCAGTTCTTC	TRBJ2-1	NA	TRBD2	TRBV7-2
CASSQEGLGTDTQYF	TGCGCCAGCAGCCAAGAGGGACTTGGCACAGATACGCAGTATTTT	TRBJ2-3	NA	NA	TRBV4-1
CASSLTGQAAGGYTF	TGTGCCAGCAGTTTAACGGGACAGGCAGCGGGGGGCTACACCTTC	TRBJ1-2	NA	TRBD1	TRBV27
CAINQGNEQFF	TGTGCCATCAACCAGGGTAATGAGCAGTTCTTC	TRBJ2-1	NA	NA	TRBV10-3
CASSPGISDTQYF	TGTGCCAGCAGCCCCGGTATATCTGATACGCAGTATTTT	TRBJ2-3	NA	NA	TRBV3-1/TRBV3-2
CASSLAPTNEKLFF	TGCGCCAGCAGCTTGGCACCAACTAATGAAAAACTGTTTTTT	TRBJ1-4	NA	NA	TRBV5-1
CASSTGTLWGELFF	TGTGCCAGTAGTACTGGGACTTTGTGGGGGGAGCTGTTTTTT	TRBJ2-2	NA	NA	TRBV19
CASRRVSSYEQYF	TGTGCCAGCCGCAGAGTAAGCTCCTACGAGCAGTACTTC	TRBJ2-7	NA	NA	TRBV27
CASSPTMTNTEAFF	TGTGCCAGCTCACCCACGATGACGAACACTGAAGCTTTCTTT	TRBJ1-1	NA	NA	TRBV18
CASSLLSGVNTEAFF	TGTGCCAGCAGCTTACTCTCAGGGGTTAACACTGAAGCTTTCTTT	TRBJ1-1	NA	NA	TRBV7-8